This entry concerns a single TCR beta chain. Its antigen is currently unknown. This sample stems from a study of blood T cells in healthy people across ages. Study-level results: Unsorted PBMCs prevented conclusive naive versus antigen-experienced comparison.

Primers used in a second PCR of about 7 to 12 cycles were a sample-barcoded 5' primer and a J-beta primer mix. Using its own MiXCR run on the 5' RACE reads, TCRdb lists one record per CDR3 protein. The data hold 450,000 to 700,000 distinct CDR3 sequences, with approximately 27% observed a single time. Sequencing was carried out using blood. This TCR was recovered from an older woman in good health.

CDR3 in DNA: TGTGCCACCAGTGATGGACTAGCGGGGAGCAATGAGCAGTTCTTC. It is translated as CATSDGLAGSNEQFF. The V call is TRBV24-1, the J call TRBJ2-1, with 12 bases lining up with TRBD2. J gave up 6 bases and V 3 bases, and 2 bases lay outside the gene matches. In germline, CDR1 is KGHDR, CDR2 SFDVKD. The CDR3 is 15 residues long.